This TCR beta chain was identified in a study of T cells in localized non-small cell lung cancer. Study-level results: Analysis by sequencing included only one tumor region, so heterogeneity remains possible. Median detection of top 100 tumor clones in adjacent lung was 57 clones. Elevated blood T cell density was associated with longer overall survival. There was higher T cell clonality in uninvolved adjacent lung than in tumor, and it was highest there.

Sequencing was performed with immunoSEQ multiplex PCR; in TCRdb, only in-frame clones are kept and a portion is missing. The table shows about 62,000 clones, with more than 80% occurring only once. Remarks on this clone: The antigen is not known.

The ends lost 5 bases at V and 2 bases at J; junction bases unmatched: 15. The CDR3 has 17 residues. Looked up from germline, CDR1 is SEHNR and CDR2 is FQNEAQ (reference sequence). The clonotype originates from a man between 40 and 70 years old with stage II lung adenocarcinoma. The sample consisted of PBMCs, taken before any cancer treatment. This rearrangement joins TRBV7-9 to TRBJ2-7; 7 bases are a match to TRBD2. CDR3 residues: CASSLGVGGRRTYEQYF. The CDR3 DNA reads TGTGCCAGCAGCCTCGGAGTGGGGGGGAGAAGAACCTACGAGCAGTACTTC.